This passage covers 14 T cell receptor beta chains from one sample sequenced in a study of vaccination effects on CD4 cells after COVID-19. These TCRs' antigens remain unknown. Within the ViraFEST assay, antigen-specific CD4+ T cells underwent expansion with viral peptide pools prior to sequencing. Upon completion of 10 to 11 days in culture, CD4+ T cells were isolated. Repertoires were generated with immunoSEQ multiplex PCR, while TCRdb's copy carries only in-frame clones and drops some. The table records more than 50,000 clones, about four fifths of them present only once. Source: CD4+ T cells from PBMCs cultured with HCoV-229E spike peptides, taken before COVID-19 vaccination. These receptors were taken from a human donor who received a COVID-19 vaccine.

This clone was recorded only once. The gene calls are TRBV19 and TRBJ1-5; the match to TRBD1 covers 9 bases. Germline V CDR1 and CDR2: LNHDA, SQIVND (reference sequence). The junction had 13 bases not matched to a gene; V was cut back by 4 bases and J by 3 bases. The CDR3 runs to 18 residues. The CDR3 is CASSTLSSGQGYNQPQHF. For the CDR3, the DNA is TGTGCCAGTAGTACTCTCTCATCGGGACAGGGCTACAATCAGCCCCAGCATTTT.

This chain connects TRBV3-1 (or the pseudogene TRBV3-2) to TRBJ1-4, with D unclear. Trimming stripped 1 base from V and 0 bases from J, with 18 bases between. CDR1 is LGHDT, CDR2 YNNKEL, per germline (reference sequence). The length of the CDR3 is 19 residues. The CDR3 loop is CASSQVGQGFGATNEKLFF. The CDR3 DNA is TGTGCCAGCAGCCAAGTGGGTCAAGGTTTCGGTGCAACTAATGAAAAACTGTTTTTT.

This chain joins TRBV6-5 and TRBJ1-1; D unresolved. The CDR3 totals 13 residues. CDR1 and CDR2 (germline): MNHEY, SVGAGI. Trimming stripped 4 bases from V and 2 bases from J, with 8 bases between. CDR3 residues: CASSFPGNTEAFF. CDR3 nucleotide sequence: TGTGCCAGCAGTTTTCCGGGAAACACTGAAGCTTTCTTT.

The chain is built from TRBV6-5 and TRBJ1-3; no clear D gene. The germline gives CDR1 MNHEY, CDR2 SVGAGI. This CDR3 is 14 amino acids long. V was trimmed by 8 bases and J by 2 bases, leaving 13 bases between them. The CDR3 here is CASLRGAAGNTIYF. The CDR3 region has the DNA TGTGCCAGCCTGAGAGGCGCCGCTGGAAACACCATATATTTT.

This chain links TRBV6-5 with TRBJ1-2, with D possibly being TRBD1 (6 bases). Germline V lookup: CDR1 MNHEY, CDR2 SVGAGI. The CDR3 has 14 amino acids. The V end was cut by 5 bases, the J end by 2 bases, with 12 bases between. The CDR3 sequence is CASSPSGQNYGYTF. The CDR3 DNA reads TGTGCCAGCAGTCCCTCCGGACAGAACTATGGCTACACCTTC.

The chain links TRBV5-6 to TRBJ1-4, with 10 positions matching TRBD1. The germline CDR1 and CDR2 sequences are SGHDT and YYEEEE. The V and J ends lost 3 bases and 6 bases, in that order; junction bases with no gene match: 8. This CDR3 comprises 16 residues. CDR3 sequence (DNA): TGTGCCAGCAGCTCGACGACAGGGGGCGAAGATGAAAAACTGTTTTTT. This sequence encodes CASSSTTGGEDEKLFF.

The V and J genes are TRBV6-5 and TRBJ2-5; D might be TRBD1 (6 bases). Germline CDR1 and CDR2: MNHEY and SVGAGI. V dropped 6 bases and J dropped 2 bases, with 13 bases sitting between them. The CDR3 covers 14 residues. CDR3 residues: CASRQGQFQETQYF. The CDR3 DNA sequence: TGTGCCAGCAGGCAGGGACAATTTCAAGAGACCCAGTACTTC.

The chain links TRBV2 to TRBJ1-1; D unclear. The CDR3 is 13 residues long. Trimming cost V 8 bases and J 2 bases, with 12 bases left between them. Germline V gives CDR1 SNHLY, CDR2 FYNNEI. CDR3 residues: CASSAGPNTEAFF. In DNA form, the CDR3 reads TGTGCCAGCTCCGCCGGGCCAAACACTGAAGCTTTCTTT.

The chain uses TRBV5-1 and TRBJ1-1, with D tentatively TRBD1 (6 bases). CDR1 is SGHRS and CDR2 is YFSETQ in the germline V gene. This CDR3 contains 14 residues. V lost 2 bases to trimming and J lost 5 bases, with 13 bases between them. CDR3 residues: CASSFGGLGTEAFF. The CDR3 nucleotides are TGCGCCAGCAGCTTTGGGGGCCTCGGGACTGAAGCTTTCTTT.

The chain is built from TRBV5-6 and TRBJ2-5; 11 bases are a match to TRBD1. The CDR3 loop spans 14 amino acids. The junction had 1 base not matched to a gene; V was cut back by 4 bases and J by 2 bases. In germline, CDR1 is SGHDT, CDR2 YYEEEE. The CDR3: CASSGTGGQETQYF. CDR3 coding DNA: TGTGCCAGCAGCGGGACAGGGGGTCAAGAGACCCAGTACTTC. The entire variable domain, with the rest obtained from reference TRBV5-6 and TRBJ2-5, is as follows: DAGVTQSPTHLIKTRGQQVTLRCSPKSGHDTVSWYQQALGQGPQFIFQYYEEEERQRGNFPDRFSGHQFPNYSSELNVNALLLGDSALYLCASSGTGGQETQYFGPGTRLLVL.

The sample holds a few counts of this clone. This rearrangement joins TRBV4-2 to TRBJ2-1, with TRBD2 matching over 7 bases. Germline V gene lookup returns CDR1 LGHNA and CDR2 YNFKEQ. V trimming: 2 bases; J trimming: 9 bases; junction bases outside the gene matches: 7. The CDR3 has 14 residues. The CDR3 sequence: CASSQLADYGEQFF. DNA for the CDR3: TGTGCCAGCAGCCAACTAGCGGACTACGGTGAGCAGTTCTTC.

CDR3 coding DNA: TGTGCCAGCAGCCAAGACTGGGGACAGGTTGGCAATGAGCAGTTCTTC. It specifies CASSQDWGQVGNEQFF. This chain joins TRBV3-1 (or the pseudogene TRBV3-2) and TRBJ2-1, with 8 bases aligning to TRBD1. V lost 0 bases to trimming and J lost 6 bases; unmatched junction nucleotides: 7. This CDR3 has 16 amino acids. Germline lookup yields CDR1 LGHDT and CDR2 YNNKEL (reference sequence).

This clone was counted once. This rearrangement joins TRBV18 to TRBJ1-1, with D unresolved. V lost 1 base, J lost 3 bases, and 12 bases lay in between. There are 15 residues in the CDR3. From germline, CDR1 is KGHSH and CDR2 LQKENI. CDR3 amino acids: CASSPRRQDYTEAFF. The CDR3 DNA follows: TGTGCCAGCTCACCACGACGTCAGGACTACACTGAAGCTTTCTTT. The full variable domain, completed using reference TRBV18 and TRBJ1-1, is NAGVMQNPRHLVRRRGQEARLRCSPMKGHSHVYWYRQLPEEGLKFMVYLQKENIIDESGMPKERFSAEFPKEGPSILRIQQVVRGDSAAYFCASSPRRQDYTEAFFGQGTRLTVV.

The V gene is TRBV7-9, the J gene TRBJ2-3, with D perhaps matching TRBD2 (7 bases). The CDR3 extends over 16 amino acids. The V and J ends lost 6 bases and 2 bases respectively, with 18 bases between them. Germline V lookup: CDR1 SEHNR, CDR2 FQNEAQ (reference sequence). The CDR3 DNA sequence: TGTGCCAGCAGGAAAGAAGGGGGGGAATTCACAGATACGCAGTATTTT. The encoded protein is CASRKEGGEFTDTQYF. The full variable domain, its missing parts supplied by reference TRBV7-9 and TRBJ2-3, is DTGVSQNPRHKITKRGQNVTFRCDPISEHNRLYWYRQTLGQGPEFLTYFQNEAQLEKSRLLSDRFSAERPKGSFSTLEIQRTEQGDSAMYLCASRKEGGEFTDTQYFGPGTRLTVL.